A selection of T cell receptor beta chains follows, all from one sample in a study of blood T cell repertoires in COVID-19. The assay was immunoSEQ multiplex PCR, and TCRdb's table has in-frame clones only and misses some. This sample carries 150,000 to 200,000 clones, 82% of them seen once, and the ten largest clones take 6.5% to 9%. Sequenced input: peripheral blood. The receptors stem from a woman in her thirties or forties with COVID-19, enrolled during active disease. Both conserved end residues are part of each CDR3. The D gene is left open where the match is weak. The size of a clone is reported for some rows only, either as once, few or many, or as a class for expanded clones.

TRBJ2-1	TRBV4-1	TRBD2	-	TGCGCCAGCAGCCGAAGCGGGAGCTCCTACAATGAGCAGTTCTTC	CASSRSGSSYNEQFF
TRBJ2-2	TRBV6-1	-	-	TGTGCCAGCAGTGATACAGGAGTTTCGGGGGAGCTGTTTTTT	CASSDTGVSGELFF
TRBJ2-3	TRBV7-9	TRBD2	-	TGTGCCAGCAGCCAGAGTAGCGGGAGAAGGGCCCACCGGGATACGCAGTATTTT	CASSQSSGRRAHRDTQYF
TRBJ2-7	TRBV27	TRBD2	-	TGTGCCAGCAGTTTTAGCGGGAGGGCCAGCTACGAGCAGTACTTC	CASSFSGRASYEQYF
TRBJ1-5	TRBV6-6	TRBD1	few	TGTGCCAGCAGCCTAGGACAGGGAGCGAAACAGCCCCAGCATTTT	CASSLGQGAKQPQHF
TRBJ1-1	TRBV6-4	-	-	TGTGCCAGCAGTCTAGGGGTGGGCACTGAAGCTTTCTTT	CASSLGVGTEAFF
TRBJ2-6	TRBV14	TRBD1	-	TGTGCCAGCAGCCAAGATAGACACAGGGGGCGGAATGGGGCCAACGTCCTGACTTTC	CASSQDRHRGRNGANVLTF
TRBJ1-2	TRBV9	-	-	TGTGCCAGCAGCGCCAAGGTCCTGGAGGGCTACACCTTC	CASSAKVLEGYTF
TRBJ2-5	TRBV15	-	-	TGTGCCACCAGCAGAAAACAGGTGGGTCAAGAGACCCAGTACTTC	CATSRKQVGQETQYF
TRBJ1-2	TRBV6-5	TRBD1	-	TGTGCCAGCAGAGCCCCAGGGGGCTCTCGAGACGGCTACACCTTC	CASRAPGGSRDGYTF
TRBJ2-1	TRBV9	TRBD2	-	TGTGCCAGCAGCGTAGTTACTAGCGGGGGGACCTACAATGAGCAGTTCTTC	CASSVVTSGGTYNEQFF
TRBJ2-6	TRBV10-2	TRBD1	-	TGCGCCAGCAGTGGACAGGGTACGGGGGCCAACGTCCTGACTTTC	CASSGQGTGANVLTF
TRBJ1-6	TRBV19	-	-	TGTGCCAGTAGTAATCCACAGGGATTGCGGAATTCACCCCTCCACTTT	CASSNPQGLRNSPLHF
TRBJ2-1	TRBV7-9	-	-	TGTGCCAGCAGCTTAGCCAGTTTCAATGAGCAGTTCTTC	CASSLASFNEQFF
TRBJ2-2	TRBV7-6	-	-	TGTGCCAGCAGCTCATTAATCTTTACTCGGGAGCTGTTTTTT	CASSSLIFTRELFF
TRBJ2-2	TRBV28	TRBD1	-	TGTGCCAGCAGTTTAGCCGGGACAGGGGGCCGGAGCGGGGAGCTGTTTTTT	CASSLAGTGGRSGELFF
TRBJ1-5	TRBV27	-	-	TGTGCCAGCAGTTTTGGAGTGGGCAATCAGCCCCAGCATTTT	CASSFGVGNQPQHF
TRBJ2-1	TRBV28	-	few	TGTGCCAGCAGAGCTCCTCTAGGCCGGGGCAATGAGCAGTTCTTC	CASRAPLGRGNEQFF
TRBJ1-1	TRBV7-9	-	-	TGTGCCAGCAGTCGCCGAGGCGGGACGATCATGAACACTGAAGCTTTCTTT	CASSRRGGTIMNTEAFF
TRBJ2-1	TRBV3-1/TRBV3-2	TRBD2	once	TGTGCCAGCAGCCCAAGGCCAGCGGGAGGGGGGGATGAGCAGTTCTTC	CASSPRPAGGGDEQFF
TRBJ1-5	TRBV7-9	-	-	TGTGCCAGCAGTAGCACGGCGTTGAGCAATCAGCCCCAGCATTTT	CASSSTALSNQPQHF
TRBJ2-1	TRBV10-1	TRBD2	-	TGCGCCAGCAGTGACCCGGGAGGCGGGAGACGTGAGCAGTTCTTC	CASSDPGGGRREQFF
TRBJ2-7	TRBV3-1/TRBV3-2	-	many	TGTGCCAGCAGCCAAGATCGGGGCTACGAGCAGTACTTC	CASSQDRGYEQYF
TRBJ2-1	TRBV19	TRBD2	-	TGTGCCAGTAGTACGGGACTAGCGGGGGGCACCTACAATGAGCAGTTCTTC	CASSTGLAGGTYNEQFF
TRBJ2-4	TRBV19	-	-	TGTGCCAGTAGTACGACAGGCCAAGCCAAAAACATTCAGTACTTC	CASSTTGQAKNIQYF
TRBJ2-7	TRBV6-6	TRBD2	few	TGTGCCAGCGACACCAGGCTAGCGGGAGGCCACGAGCAGTACTTC	CASDTRLAGGHEQYF
TRBJ1-6	TRBV10-3	TRBD1	-	TGTGCCATCAGTGAGTCTGTAGGGGGCAATTCACCCCTCCACTTT	CAISESVGGNSPLHF
TRBJ1-1	TRBV2	TRBD1	-	TGTGCCAGCGGCAGGGGGCTCTTGGGCACTGAAGCTTTCTTT	CASGRGLLGTEAFF
TRBJ1-2	TRBV7-2	-	-	TGTGCCAGCAGCTTAGCAGGGGTTGGCTACACCTTC	CASSLAGVGYTF
TRBJ1-1	TRBV29-1	-	-	TGCAGCGTGTGGTTGGGCAGTGAAGCTTTCTTT	CSVWLGSEAFF
TRBJ2-1	TRBV6-2/TRBV6-3	TRBD2	few	TGTGCCAGCAGTTACTCGGCGGGAGGAGGGCAGTTCTTC	CASSYSAGGGQFF
TRBJ2-3	TRBV19	TRBD2	-	TGTGCCAGTAGTATTGGCCTAGCGGGATCAGATACGCAGTATTTT	CASSIGLAGSDTQYF
TRBJ2-7	TRBV11-2	-	-	TGTGCCAGCAGCCGGGTCGGGGACGAGCAGTACTTC	CASSRVGDEQYF
TRBJ1-3	TRBV28	TRBD1	-	TGTGCCAGCAGTTTATTGGGACAGGGGGCAACCAACACCATATATTTT	CASSLLGQGATNTIYF
TRBJ1-1	TRBV27	TRBD1	-	TGTGCCAGCAGTCACTACAGGGGGCTTGGCACTGAAGCTTTCTTT	CASSHYRGLGTEAFF
TRBJ2-4	TRBV19	-	once	TGTGCCAGTAGTCCGCGGACAGTGACCAAAAACATTCAGTACTTC	CASSPRTVTKNIQYF